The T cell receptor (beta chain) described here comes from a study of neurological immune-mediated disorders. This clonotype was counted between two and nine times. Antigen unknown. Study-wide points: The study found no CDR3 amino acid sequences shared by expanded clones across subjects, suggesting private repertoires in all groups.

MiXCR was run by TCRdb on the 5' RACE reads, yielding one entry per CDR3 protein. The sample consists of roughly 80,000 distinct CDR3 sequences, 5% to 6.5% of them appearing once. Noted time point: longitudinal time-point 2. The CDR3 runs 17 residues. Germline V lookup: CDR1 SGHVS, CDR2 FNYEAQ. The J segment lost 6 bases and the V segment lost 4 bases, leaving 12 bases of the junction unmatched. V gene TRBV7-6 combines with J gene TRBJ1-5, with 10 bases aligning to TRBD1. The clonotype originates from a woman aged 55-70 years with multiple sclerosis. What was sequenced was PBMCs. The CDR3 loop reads CASSSEIRQGARQPQHF. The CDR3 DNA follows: TGTGCCAGCAGCTCTGAGATAAGACAGGGGGCTCGTCAGCCCCAGCATTTT. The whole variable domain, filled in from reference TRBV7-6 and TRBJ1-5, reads GAGVSQSPRYKVTKRGQDVALRCDPISGHVSLYWYRQALGQGPEFLTYFNYEAQQDKSGLPNDRFSAERPEGSISTLTIQRTEQRDSAMYRCASSSEIRQGARQPQHFGDGTRLSIL.